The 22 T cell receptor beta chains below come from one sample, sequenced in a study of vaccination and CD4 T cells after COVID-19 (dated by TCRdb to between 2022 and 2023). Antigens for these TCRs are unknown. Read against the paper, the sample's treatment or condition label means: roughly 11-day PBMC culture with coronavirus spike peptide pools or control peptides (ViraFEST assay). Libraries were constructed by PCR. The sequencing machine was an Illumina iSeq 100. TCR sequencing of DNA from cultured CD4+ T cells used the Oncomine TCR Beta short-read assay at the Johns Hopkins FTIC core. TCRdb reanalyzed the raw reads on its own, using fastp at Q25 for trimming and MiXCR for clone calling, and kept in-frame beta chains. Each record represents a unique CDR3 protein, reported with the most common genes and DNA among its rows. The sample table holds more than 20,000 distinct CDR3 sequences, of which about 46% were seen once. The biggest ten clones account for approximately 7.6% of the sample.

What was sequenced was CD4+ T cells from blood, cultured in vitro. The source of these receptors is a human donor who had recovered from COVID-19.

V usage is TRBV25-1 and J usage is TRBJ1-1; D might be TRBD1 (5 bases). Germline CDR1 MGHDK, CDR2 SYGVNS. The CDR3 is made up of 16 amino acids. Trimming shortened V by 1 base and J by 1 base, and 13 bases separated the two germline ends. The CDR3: CASSESPGRENTEAFF. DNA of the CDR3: TGTGCCAGCAGTGAATCTCCGGGACGGGAGAACACTGAAGCTTTCTTT.

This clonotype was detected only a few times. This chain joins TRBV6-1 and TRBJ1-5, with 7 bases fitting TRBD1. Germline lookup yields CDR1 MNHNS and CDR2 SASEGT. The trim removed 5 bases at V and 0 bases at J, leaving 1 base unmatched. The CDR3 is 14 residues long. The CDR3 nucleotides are TGTGCCAGCAGTCGACAGGGTAGCAATCAGCCCCAGCATTTT. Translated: CASSRQGSNQPQHF.

CDR3 amino acids: CAISDPRQGVNTEAFF. CDR3 in DNA: TGTGCCATCAGTGACCCCCGACAGGGAGTGAACACTGAAGCTTTCTTT. The J gene is TRBJ1-1, the V gene TRBV10-3; TRBD1 matches at 7 bases. J was trimmed by 0 bases and V by 3 bases; bases with no gene match: 7. The germline V gene has CDR1 ENHRY and CDR2 SYGVKD. This CDR3 spans 16 amino acids.

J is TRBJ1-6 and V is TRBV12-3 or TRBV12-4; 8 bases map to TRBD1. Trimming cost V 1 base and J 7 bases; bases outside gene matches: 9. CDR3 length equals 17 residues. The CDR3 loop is CASSLGLRGLRNSPLHF. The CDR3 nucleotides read TGTGCCAGCAGTTTAGGCCTCAGGGGGCTACGGAATTCACCCCTCCACTTT.

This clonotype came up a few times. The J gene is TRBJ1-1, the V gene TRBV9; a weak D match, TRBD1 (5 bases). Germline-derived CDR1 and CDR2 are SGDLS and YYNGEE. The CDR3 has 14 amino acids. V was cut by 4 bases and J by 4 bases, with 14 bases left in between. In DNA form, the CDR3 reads TGTGCCAGCAGCCTCCACGTAGGGGTCACTGAAGCTTTCTTT. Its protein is CASSLHVGVTEAFF.

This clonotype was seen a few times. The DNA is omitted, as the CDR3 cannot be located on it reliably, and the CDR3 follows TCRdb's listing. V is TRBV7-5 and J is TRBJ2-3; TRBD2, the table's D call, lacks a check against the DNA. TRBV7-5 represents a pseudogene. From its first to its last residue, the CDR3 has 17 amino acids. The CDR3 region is CISVPELWAGVVGTQYF.

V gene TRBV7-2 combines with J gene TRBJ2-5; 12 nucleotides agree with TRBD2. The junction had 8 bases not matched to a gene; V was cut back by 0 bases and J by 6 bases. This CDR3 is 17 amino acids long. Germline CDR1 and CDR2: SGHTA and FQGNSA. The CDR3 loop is CASSLAGTSGLLKTQYF. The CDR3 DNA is TGTGCCAGCAGCTTAGCGGGGACTAGCGGGCTCCTAAAGACCCAGTACTTC. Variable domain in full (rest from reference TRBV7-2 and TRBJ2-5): GAGVSQSPSNKVTEKGKDVELRCDPISGHTALYWYRQSLGQGLEFLIYFQGNSAPDKSGLPSDRFSAERTGGSVSTLTIQRTQQEDSAVYLCASSLAGTSGLLKTQYFGPGTRLLVL.

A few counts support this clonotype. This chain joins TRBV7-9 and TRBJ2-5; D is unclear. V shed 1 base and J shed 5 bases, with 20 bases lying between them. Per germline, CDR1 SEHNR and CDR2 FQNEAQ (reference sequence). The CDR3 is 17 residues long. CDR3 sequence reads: CASSLDQTLLNGETQYF. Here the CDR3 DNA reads TGTGCCAGCAGCTTAGACCAGACCTTACTAAACGGGGAGACCCAGTACTTC. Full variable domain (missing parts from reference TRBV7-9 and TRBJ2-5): DTGVSQNPRHKITKRGQNVTFRCDPISEHNRLYWYRQTLGQGPEFLTYFQNEAQLEKSRLLSDRFSAERPKGSFSTLEIQRTEQGDSAMYLCASSLDQTLLNGETQYFGPGTRLLVL.

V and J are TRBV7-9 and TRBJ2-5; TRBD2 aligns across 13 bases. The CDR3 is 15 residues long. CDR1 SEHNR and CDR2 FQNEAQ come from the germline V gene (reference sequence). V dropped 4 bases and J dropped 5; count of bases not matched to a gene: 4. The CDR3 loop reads CASSWTSGGKETQYF. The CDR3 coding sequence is TGTGCCAGCAGCTGGACTAGCGGGGGTAAGGAGACCCAGTACTTC.

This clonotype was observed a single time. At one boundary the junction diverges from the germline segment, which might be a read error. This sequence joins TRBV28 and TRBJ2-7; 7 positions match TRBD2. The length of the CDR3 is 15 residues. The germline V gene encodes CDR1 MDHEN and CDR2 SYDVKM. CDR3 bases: TGTGCCAGCAGTTCATCTCCGGGGGGAGGCCCGCACAGAGACTTC. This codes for CASSSSPGGGPHRDF.

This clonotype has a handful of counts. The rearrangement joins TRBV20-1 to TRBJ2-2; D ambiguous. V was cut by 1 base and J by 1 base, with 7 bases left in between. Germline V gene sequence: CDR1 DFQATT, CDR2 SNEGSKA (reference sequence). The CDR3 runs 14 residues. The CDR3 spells CSARVQLNTGELFF. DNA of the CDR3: TGCAGTGCTAGAGTTCAGCTGAACACCGGGGAGCTGTTTTTT.

For the CDR3, the DNA is TGTGCCAGCAGTCTCGGGACTAGCGGGAGGGCTAGCGAGCAGTACTTC. This encodes CASSLGTSGRASEQYF. V is TRBV2 and J is TRBJ2-7, with 16 bases fitting TRBD2. V shed 5 bases, J shed 6 bases, and the junction held 7 bases outside the gene matches. CDR1 is SNHLY, CDR2 FYNNEI, per germline. This CDR3 region has 16 residues.

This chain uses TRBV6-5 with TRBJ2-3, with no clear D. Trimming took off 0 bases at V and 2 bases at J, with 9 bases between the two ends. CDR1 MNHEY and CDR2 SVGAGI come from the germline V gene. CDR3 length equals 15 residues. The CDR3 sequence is CASSYSTTSTDTQYF. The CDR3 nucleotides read TGTGCCAGCAGTTACTCGACCACTTCCACAGATACGCAGTATTTT.

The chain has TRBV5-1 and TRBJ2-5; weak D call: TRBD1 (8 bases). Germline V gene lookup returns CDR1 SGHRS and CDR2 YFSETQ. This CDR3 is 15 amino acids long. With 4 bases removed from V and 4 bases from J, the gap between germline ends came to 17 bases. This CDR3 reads CASSVGQGGGETQYF. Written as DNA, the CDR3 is TGCGCCAGCAGCGTCGGACAGGGAGGGGGAGAGACCCAGTACTTC. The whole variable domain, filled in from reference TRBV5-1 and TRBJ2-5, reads KAGVTQTPRYLIKTRGQQVTLSCSPISGHRSVSWYQQTPGQGLQFLFEYFSETQRNKGNFPGRFSGRQFSNSRSEMNVSTLELGDSALYLCASSVGQGGGETQYFGPGTRLLVL.

CDR3 nucleotide sequence: TGTGCCAGCAGTGAGGCGGCCAGGGGGGGCGGCTACACCTTC. Translated: CASSEAARGGGYTF. The rearrangement joins TRBV28 to TRBJ1-2; 7 nucleotides align to TRBD1. The length of the CDR3 is 14 residues. V trimming: 5 bases; J trimming: 8 bases; junction bases outside the gene matches: 11. Per the germline V gene, CDR1 is MDHEN and CDR2 is SYDVKM.

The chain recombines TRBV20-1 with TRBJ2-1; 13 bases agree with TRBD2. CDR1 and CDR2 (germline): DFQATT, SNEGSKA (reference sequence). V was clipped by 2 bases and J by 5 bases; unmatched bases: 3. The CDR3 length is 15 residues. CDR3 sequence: CSARMGLAGHNEQFF. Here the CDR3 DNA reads TGCAGTGCTAGAATGGGACTAGCGGGGCACAATGAGCAGTTCTTC.

CDR3 in DNA: TGTGCCAGCAGTTTCCCGAAGAACTATGGCTACACCTTC. Amino acid sequence: CASSFPKNYGYTF. The J gene is TRBJ1-2, the V gene TRBV12-3 or TRBV12-4; D is ambiguous. Trimming stripped 3 bases from V and 2 bases from J, with 7 bases between. The CDR3 is 13 amino acids.

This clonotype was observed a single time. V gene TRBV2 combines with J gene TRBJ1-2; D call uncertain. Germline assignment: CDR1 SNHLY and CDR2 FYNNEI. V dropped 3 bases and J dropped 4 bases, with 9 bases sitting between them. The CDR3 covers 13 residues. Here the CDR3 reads CASSEEGTYGYTF. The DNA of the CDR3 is TGTGCCAGCAGTGAGGAGGGAACCTATGGCTACACCTTC.

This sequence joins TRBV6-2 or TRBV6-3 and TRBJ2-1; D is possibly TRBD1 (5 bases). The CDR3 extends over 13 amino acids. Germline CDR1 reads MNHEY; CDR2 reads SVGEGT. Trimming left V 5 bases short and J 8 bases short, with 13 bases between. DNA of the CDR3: TGTGCCAGCAGTCGCCAGATACAGGATGAGCAGTTCTTC. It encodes CASSRQIQDEQFF.

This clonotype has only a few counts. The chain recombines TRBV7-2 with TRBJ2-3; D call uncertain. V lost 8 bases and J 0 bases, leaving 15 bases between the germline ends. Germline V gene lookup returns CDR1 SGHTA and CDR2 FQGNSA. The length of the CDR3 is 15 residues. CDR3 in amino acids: CASCRILASTDTQYF. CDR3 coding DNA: TGTGCCAGCTGCCGTATTCTGGCTAGCACAGATACGCAGTATTTT.

CDR3 nucleotides: TGTGCCAGCAGTTTACAGGCGCACGGGACAGGGCGGTTTCACTATGGCTACACCTTC. As protein: CASSLQAHGTGRFHYGYTF. The chain is built from TRBV27 and TRBJ1-2; TRBD1 aligns across 9 bases. The CDR3 is 19 residues long. Germline lookup yields CDR1 MNHEY and CDR2 SMNVEV (reference sequence). Trimming cost V 2 bases and J 3 bases; bases outside gene matches: 16.

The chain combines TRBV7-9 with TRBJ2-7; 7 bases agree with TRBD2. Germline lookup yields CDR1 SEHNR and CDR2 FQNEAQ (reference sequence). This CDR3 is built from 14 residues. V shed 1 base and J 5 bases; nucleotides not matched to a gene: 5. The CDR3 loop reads CASSLGFGGDEQYF. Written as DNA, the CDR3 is TGTGCCAGCAGCTTAGGATTTGGGGGGGACGAGCAGTACTTC. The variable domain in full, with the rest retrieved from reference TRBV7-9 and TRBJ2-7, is DTGVSQNPRHKITKRGQNVTFRCDPISEHNRLYWYRQTLGQGPEFLTYFQNEAQLEKSRLLSDRFSAERPKGSFSTLEIQRTEQGDSAMYLCASSLGFGGDEQYFGPGTRLTVT.